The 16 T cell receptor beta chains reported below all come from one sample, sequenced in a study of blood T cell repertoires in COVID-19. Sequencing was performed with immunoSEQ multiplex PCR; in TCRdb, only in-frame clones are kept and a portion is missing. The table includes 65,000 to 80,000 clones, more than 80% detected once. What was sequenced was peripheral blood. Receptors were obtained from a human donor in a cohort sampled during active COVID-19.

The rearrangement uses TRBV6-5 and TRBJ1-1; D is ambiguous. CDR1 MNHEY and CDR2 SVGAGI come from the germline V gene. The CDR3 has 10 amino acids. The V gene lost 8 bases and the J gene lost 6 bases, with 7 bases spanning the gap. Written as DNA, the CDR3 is TGTGCCAGCGGGGAGGCTGAAGCTTTCTTT. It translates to CASGEAEAFF.

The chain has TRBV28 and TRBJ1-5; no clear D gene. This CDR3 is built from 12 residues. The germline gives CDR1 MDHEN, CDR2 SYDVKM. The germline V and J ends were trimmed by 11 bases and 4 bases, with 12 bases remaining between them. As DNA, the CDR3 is TGTGCCGGCGGTCGGGTGAATCAGCCCCAGCATTTT. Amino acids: CAGGRVNQPQHF.

As DNA, the CDR3 is TGTGCCAGCACCCAGGCTAGCGTGAACGGGGAGCTGTTTTTT. Its protein product is CASTQASVNGELFF. This rearrangement joins TRBV2 to TRBJ2-2; D is perhaps TRBD2 (6 bases). The ends were cut back, 7 bases at V and 7 bases at J, with 16 bases in the middle. The V gene's germline CDR1 is SNHLY and CDR2 FYNNEI. The CDR3 sequence is 14 residues long.

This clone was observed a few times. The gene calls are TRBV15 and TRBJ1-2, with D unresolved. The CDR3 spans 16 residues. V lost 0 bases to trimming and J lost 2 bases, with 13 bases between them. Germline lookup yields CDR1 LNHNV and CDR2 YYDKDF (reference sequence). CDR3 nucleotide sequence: TGTGCCACCAGCAGAGATGATGCAGGCACAAACTATGGCTACACCTTC. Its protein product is CATSRDDAGTNYGYTF.

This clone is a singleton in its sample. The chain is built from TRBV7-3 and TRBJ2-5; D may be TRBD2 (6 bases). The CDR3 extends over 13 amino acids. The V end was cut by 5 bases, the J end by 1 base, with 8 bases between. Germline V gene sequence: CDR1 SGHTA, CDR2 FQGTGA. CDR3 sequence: CASSRDSQETQYF. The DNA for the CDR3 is TGTGCCAGCAGCCGGGACTCCCAAGAGACCCAGTACTTC.

CDR3 nucleotide sequence: TGTGCCAGCAGTGAGGCCTGGGGTGGGGGGAATGAGCAGTTCTTC. It specifies CASSEAWGGGNEQFF. This chain joins TRBV2 and TRBJ2-1, with D tentatively TRBD2 (6 bases). CDR1 and CDR2 (germline): SNHLY, FYNNEI. The CDR3 loop spans 15 amino acids. The V gene lost 3 bases and the J gene lost 7 bases, with 16 bases spanning the gap.

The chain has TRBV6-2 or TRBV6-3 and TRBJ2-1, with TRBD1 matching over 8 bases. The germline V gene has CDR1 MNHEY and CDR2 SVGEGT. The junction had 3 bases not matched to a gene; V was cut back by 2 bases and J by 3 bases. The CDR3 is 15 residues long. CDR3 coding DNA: TGTGCCAGCAGTTACGGGACAGGCTTCTACAATGAGCAGTTCTTC. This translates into CASSYGTGFYNEQFF.

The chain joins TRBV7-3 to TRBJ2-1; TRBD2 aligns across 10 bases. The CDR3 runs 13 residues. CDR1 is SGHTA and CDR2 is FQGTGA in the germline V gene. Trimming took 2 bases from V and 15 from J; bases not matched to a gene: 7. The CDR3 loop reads CASSLDPSGRGFF. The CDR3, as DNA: TGTGCCAGCAGCTTAGACCCTAGCGGGAGAGGGTTCTTC.

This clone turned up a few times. The DNA of the CDR3 is TGTGCCAGTAGTATCCGGGTATTTGGCTACGAGCAGTACTTC. This translates into CASSIRVFGYEQYF. This chain links TRBV19 with TRBJ2-7; D unresolved. This CDR3 is built from 14 residues. CDR1 is LNHDA, CDR2 SQIVND, per germline (reference sequence). The ends were cut back, 3 bases at V and 3 bases at J, with 12 bases in the middle.

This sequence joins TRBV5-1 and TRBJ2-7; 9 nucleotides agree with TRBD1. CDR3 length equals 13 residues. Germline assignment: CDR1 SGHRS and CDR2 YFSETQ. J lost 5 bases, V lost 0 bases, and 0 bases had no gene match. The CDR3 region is CASSLGQGDEQYF. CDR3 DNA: TGCGCCAGCAGCTTGGGACAGGGGGACGAGCAGTACTTC.

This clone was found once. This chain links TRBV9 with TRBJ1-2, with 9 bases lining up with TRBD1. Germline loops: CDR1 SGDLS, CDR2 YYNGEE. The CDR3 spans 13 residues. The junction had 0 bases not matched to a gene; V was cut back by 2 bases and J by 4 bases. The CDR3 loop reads CASSVGQGYGYTF. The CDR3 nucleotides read TGTGCCAGCAGCGTGGGACAGGGCTATGGCTACACCTTC.

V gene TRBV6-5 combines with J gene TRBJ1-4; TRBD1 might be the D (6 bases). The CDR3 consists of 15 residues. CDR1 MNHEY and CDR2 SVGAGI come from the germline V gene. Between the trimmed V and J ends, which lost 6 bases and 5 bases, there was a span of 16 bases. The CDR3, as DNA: TGTGCCAGCAGGACCGGACAGTCATGGAATGAAAAACTGTTTTTT. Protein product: CASRTGQSWNEKLFF.

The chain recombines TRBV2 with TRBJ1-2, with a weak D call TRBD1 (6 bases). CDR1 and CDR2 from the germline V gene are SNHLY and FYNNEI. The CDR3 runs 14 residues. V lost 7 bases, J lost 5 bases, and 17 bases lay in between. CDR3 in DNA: TGTGCCAGCACAAGGGGGTCCCTACTTTATGGCTACACCTTC. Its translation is CASTRGSLLYGYTF.

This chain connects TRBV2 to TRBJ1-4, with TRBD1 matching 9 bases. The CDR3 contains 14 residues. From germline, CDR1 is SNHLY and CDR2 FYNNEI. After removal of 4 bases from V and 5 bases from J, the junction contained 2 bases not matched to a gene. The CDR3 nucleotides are TGTGCCAGCAGTGGGACAGGGGTAAATGAAAAACTGTTTTTT. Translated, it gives CASSGTGVNEKLFF. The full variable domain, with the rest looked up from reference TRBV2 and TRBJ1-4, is EPEVTQTPSHQVTQMGQEVILRCVPISNHLYFYWYRQILGQKVEFLVSFYNNEISEKSEIFDDQFSVERPDGSNFTLKIRSTKLEDSAMYFCASSGTGVNEKLFFGSGTQLSVL.

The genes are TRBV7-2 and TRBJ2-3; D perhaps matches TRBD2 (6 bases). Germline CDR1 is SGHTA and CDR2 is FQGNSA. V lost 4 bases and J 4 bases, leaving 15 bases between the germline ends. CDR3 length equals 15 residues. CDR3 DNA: TGTGCCAGCAGCTCGATGGGGGGAAATTCAGATACGCAGTATTTT. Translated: CASSSMGGNSDTQYF.

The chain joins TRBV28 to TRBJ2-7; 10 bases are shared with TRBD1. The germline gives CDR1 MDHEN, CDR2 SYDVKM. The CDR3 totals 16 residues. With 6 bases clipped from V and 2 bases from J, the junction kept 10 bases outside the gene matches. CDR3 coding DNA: TGTGCCAGCAGCCTCCCACCGGGACAGGGGACCTACGAGCAGTACTTC. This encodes CASSLPPGQGTYEQYF.